This T cell receptor (beta chain) was captured by sequencing in a study of monozygotic twins with cystic fibrosis (dated by TCRdb to the early 2020s). Context from the whole study: Barcoded libraries were prepared with roughly 14 PCR cycles from approximately 2.8 micrograms of fragmented DNA. To gauge how much genetics shapes V and J gene usage, the researchers compared TCR beta repertoires both within and across 16 monozygotic twin pairs who have cystic fibrosis. Made up mostly of children and adolescents, the cohort included ten female and six male twin pairs ranging in age from about 2.0 to 36.4 years, with a median of about 8.6 years. Twins were ranked among around 990 cohort participants for weight-for-height and FEVPerc (FEV1 disease centile) on the day of blood sampling. Data for three of the twin pairs had already been reported earlier in a different context. What the work shows at the level of the full study, not this receptor alone: In 13 of 16 pairs, V gene usage most closely resembled the co-twin's, and the same held for J usage in 8 of 16 pairs, a pattern suggesting genetic constraints. Simpson clonality was generally low (median around 0.01), which suggests a naive-dominated repertoire, and clonality was higher in the most severely affected patients. The cohort was small, and no association was found between shared CDR3 numbers and age, concordance or disease severity. Sharing of nucleotide-identical clonotypes was significantly greater within monozygotic CF twin pairs than between unrelated CF individuals (P = 0.000026, Mann-Whitney).

Following the manufacturer's instructions, the researchers used the immunoSEQ immune profiling system to amplify TCR beta CDR3 regions via multiplex PCR. An Illumina NextSeq system was used to carry out the sequencing. Under the source paper's analysis protocol: Sequence data were processed on the immunoSEQ Analyzer platform, and clonality was computed as the square root of Simpson's index of productive rearrangements. V and J usage similarity was measured by Jensen-Shannon distance, and CDR3 generation probabilities were computed with OLGA. The immuneACCESS database (August 2020) and VDJdb (December 2020) were searched for shared CDR3 sequences. The immuneACCESS repertoire file appears here via TCRdb, limited to in-frame rearrangements. These files lack a portion of the clones; in checked studies, under half of the deficit traces to unresolved V genes, and the cause of the others is not known. V and J calls and clone size are copied from that table; D and trimming were computed from the DNA. The sample contains over 25,000 clones, 96% of them found a single time. The ten biggest clones cover about 2.5% of the sample.

From cysteine to phenylalanine, the CDR3 is 13 amino acids long. Only CDR3 DNA remains: 39 bases, in frame from the first base. Trimming removed 4 bases from V and 5 bases from J, leaving 11 bases between the germline ends. From a lookup of the germline V gene, CDR1 and CDR2 are SGHNT and YENEEA. The twin pairs came from the European Cystic Fibrosis Twin and Sibling Study Cohort, which recruited patients from more than 150 CF clinics across 14 European countries. Zygosity and CFTR genotype were verified in-house, with zygosity tested by multiplex PCR of nine short tandem repeat loci. Each twin gave a peripheral blood sample, and clinical parameters were documented on that same day of blood sampling. Phenol/chloroform extraction was used to isolate genomic DNA from peripheral blood cells, and the DNA was then kept in TE buffer at 4 degrees C. Comment on this clone: What this receptor recognizes is not known. No base-level quality is on record; no much larger clone is a single base apart.

The clonotype was recovered from a girl aged 2-9 years with cystic fibrosis. The specimen was blood. The chain is encoded by TRBV11-3 joined to TRBJ2-5; no D gene is confidently identified. CDR3 region: CASSSSALETQYF. The DNA reads as follows: TGTGCCAGCAGCTCCTCCGCTCTGGAGACCCAGTACTTC.